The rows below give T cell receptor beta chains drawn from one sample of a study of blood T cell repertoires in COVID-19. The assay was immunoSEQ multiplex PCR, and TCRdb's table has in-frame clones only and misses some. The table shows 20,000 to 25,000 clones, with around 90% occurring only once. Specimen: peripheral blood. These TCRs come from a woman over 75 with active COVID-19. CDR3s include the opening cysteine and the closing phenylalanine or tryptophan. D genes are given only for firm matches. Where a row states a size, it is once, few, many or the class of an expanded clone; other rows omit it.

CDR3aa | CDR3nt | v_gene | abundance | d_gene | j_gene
CAWSSTGGNNQPQHF | TGTGCCTGGAGTTCGACAGGGGGGAACAATCAGCCCCAGCATTTT | TRBV30 | NA | TRBD1 | TRBJ1-5
CSFLAVDTQYF | TGCAGTTTTCTAGCGGTAGATACGCAGTATTTT | TRBV20-1 | NA | TRBD2 | TRBJ2-3
CSVPLTGLEAFF | TGCAGCGTTCCCCTGACAGGTTTGGAAGCTTTCTTT | TRBV29-1 | NA | NA | TRBJ1-1
CASSPRTSGGAMFF | TGTGCCAGCAGCCCTCGGACTAGCGGGGGGGCGATGTTCTTC | TRBV7-2 | NA | TRBD2 | TRBJ2-1
CSFRDRDSVIYGYTF | TGCAGCTTTCGGGACCGGGACAGCGTTATCTATGGCTACACCTTC | TRBV29-1 | NA | TRBD1 | TRBJ1-2
CASSQGQQVHF | TGTGCCAGCAGCCAGGGACAGCAAGTCCATTTT | TRBV3-1/TRBV3-2 | NA | TRBD1 | TRBJ1-4
CASSDSYRENTEAFF | TGCGCCAGCAGCGATAGCTACAGGGAGAACACTGAAGCTTTCTTT | TRBV4-1 | NA | NA | TRBJ1-1
CASIGGRNEKLFF | TGTGCCAGCATCGGGGGGCGGAATGAAAAACTGTTTTTT | TRBV6-6 | few | NA | TRBJ1-4
CASSISGGSQETQYF | TGTGCCAGCAGCATTAGCGGGGGGTCCCAAGAGACCCAGTACTTC | TRBV7-9 | NA | TRBD2 | TRBJ2-5
CASAGTGHFEAFF | TGTGCCAGTGCCGGGACAGGGCATTTTGAAGCTTTCTTT | TRBV19 | NA | TRBD1 | TRBJ1-1
CASSKGAVGYTF | TGTGCCAGCAGCAAGGGGGCGGTTGGCTACACCTTC | TRBV6-5 | NA | TRBD1 | TRBJ1-2
CASSFPGDVWYF | TGTGCCAGCAGTTTCCCGGGTGATGTTTGGTACTTC | TRBV5-4 | NA | NA | TRBJ2-7
CASSQGQGGLNTEAFF | TGTGCCAGCAGCCAAGGACAGGGTGGGCTGAACACTGAAGCTTTCTTT | TRBV11-2 | once | TRBD1 | TRBJ1-1
CASSYGGGAVDTQYF | TGTGCCAGCAGTTACGGCGGGGGGGCCGTAGATACGCAGTATTTT | TRBV6-2/TRBV6-3 | NA | TRBD2 | TRBJ2-3
CATSRAPGEYGYTF | TGTGCCACCAGCAGAGCGCCAGGGGAATATGGCTACACCTTC | TRBV15 | NA | NA | TRBJ1-2
CASSVDSAPRETQYF | TGTGCCAGCAGCGTAGATAGCGCACCAAGGGAGACCCAGTACTTC | TRBV9 | once | NA | TRBJ2-5
CASSEWGQGHSYEQYF | TGTGCCAGCAGTGAATGGGGACAGGGGCACTCCTACGAGCAGTACTTC | TRBV25-1 | NA | TRBD1 | TRBJ2-7
CASSGPGGGETQYF | TGTGCCAGCAGTGGTCCCGGGGGGGGAGAGACCCAGTACTTC | TRBV2 | NA | TRBD2 | TRBJ2-5
CASSHAFTDRALTDTQYF | TGCGCCAGCAGCCATGCTTTCACGGACAGGGCCCTCACAGATACGCAGTATTTT | TRBV4-1 | NA | TRBD1 | TRBJ2-3
CASSLTPGQGLTGVNTEAFF | TGTGCCAGCAGTCTCACCCCCGGACAGGGCCTGACTGGTGTGAACACTGAAGCTTTCTTT | TRBV27 | NA | TRBD1 | TRBJ1-1
CASSWLTGAEQFF | TGTGCCAGCAGTTGGCTAACAGGGGCTGAGCAGTTCTTC | TRBV6-2/TRBV6-3 | NA | TRBD1 | TRBJ2-1